This T cell receptor (beta chain) was sequenced during a study of OX40 agonist ivuxolimab in advanced cancers. Only in-frame clones appear in the TCRdb table, and some are missing; sequencing was by immunoSEQ multiplex PCR. This table has about 150,000 clones, roughly 92% appearing once. V lost 3 bases, J lost 8 bases, and 13 bases lay in between. This CDR3 region has 14 residues. CDR1 SNHLY and CDR2 FYNNEI come from the germline V gene. V is TRBV2 and J is TRBJ1-4; maybe TRBD1 (5 bases). The sample was CD4+ or CD8+ T cells sorted from blood, taken in a trial of the OX40 agonist ivuxolimab. This TCR derives from an adult with an advanced solid tumor such as melanoma, head and neck, liver or kidney cancer. CDR3 sequence reads: CASSDTGPQEKLFF. CDR3 nucleotides: TGTGCCAGCAGTGACACAGGCCCCCAGGAAAAACTGTTTTTT. Drawing the rest from reference TRBV2 and TRBJ1-4, the complete variable domain is EPEVTQTPSHQVTQMGQEVILRCVPISNHLYFYWYRQILGQKVEFLVSFYNNEISEKSEIFDDQFSVERPDGSNFTLKIRSTKLEDSAMYFCASSDTGPQEKLFFGSGTQLSVL.